This entry features one T cell receptor beta chain sequence. One entry per CDR3 protein, called by TCRdb with MiXCR from the 5' RACE reads. The table lists about 390,000 distinct CDR3 sequences, 15% to 20% of them singletons, with 20% to 25% in the top ten. The data were obtained in a study of T-cell memory formation after mild COVID-19. The V end was cut by 0 bases, the J end by 2 bases, with 19 bases between. Germline V CDR1 and CDR2: ENHRY, SYGVKD. The CDR3 totals 18 residues. The clonotype originates from a man aged 18 to 29 who had mild COVID-19 (a few samples of this study predate the infection). Cell type and time point are not known. The J gene is TRBJ2-5, the V gene TRBV10-3, with a weak D call TRBD2 (7 bases). Sequences were obtained from PBMCs or a T cell subset sorted from them (not recorded which). CDR3 residues: CAISESGGRGGGQETQYF. DNA of the CDR3: TGTGCCATCAGTGAGTCGGGGGGGCGCGGCGGCGGACAAGAGACCCAGTACTTC.